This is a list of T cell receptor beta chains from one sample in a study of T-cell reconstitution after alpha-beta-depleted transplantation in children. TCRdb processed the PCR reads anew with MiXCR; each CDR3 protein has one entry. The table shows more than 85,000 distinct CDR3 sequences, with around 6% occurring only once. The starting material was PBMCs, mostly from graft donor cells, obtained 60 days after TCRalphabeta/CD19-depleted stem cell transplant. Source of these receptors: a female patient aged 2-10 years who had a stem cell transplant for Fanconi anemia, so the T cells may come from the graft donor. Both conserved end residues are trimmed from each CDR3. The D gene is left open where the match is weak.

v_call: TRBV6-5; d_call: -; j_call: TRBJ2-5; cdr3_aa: ASSTRSVGEPGQETQY
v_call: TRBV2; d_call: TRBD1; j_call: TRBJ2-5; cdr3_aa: ASSGDRGETQY
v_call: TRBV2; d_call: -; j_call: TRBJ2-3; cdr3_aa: ASWTPPPVDTQY
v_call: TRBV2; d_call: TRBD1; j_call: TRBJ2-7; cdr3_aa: ASSERSAGGAAEQY
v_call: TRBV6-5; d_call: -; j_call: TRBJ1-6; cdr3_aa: ASRTRVYNSPLH
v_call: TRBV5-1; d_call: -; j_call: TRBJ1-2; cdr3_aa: ASSLEDLGGYT
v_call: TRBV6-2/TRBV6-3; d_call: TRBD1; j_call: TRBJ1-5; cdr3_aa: ASRPGTGVRNQPQH
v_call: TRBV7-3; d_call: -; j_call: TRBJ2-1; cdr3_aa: ASSQAPRPAYNEQF
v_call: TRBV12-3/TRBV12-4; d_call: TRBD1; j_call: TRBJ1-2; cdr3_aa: ASGAGTGGGYT
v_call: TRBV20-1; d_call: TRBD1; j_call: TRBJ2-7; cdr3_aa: SAHKAGGFDEQY
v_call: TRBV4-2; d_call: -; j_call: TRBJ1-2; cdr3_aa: ASSQERYGYT
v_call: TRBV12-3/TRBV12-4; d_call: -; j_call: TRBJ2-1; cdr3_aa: ASSLRRVYNEQF
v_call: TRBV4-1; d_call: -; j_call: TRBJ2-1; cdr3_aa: ASRRSGLLNEQF
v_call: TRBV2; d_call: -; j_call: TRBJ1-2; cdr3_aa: ASGETYGYGYT
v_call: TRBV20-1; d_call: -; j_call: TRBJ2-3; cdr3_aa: SARDWSDTQY
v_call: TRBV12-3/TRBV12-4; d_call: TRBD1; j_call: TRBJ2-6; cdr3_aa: ASRLGTAYSGANVLT
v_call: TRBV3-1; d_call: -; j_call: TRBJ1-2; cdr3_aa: ASSQRQALNSNYGYT
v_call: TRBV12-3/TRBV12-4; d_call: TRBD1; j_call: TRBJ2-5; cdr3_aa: ASGTGGVETQY
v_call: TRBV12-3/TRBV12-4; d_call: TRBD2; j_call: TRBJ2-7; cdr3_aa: ASSLLAGSYEQY